The following is a TCR beta chain sequence with its context. The data were taken from a study of blood T cell repertoires in COVID-19. The overall study: Spain, Italy and the United States supplied samples that represented acute and convalescent COVID-19. PBMCs, B-cell-depleted T cells, or T cells were the source of the cDNA or gDNA that made up the material.

Original analysis: Nucleated cell counts were estimated from reference gene primer amplification. Sequenced by immunoSEQ multiplex PCR; TCRdb stores in-frame clones only, minus some. That table gives V, J and clone size, and the DNA gave D and trimming. Here the sample spans 200,000 to 300,000 clones, around four fifths being singletons. Trimming cost V 3 bases and J 2 bases; bases outside gene matches: 9. This CDR3 has 17 residues. Looked up from germline, CDR1 is ENHRY and CDR2 is SYGVKD. The sample comprised peripheral blood. The receptor was isolated from a man in his sixties with acute or convalescent COVID-19. This rearrangement joins TRBV10-3 to TRBJ2-1, with 8 bases aligning to TRBD2. The CDR3 reads CAISELNTGLAYNEQFF. The CDR3 nucleotides are TGTGCCATCAGTGAACTCAATACGGGACTAGCCTACAATGAGCAGTTCTTC.